This T cell receptor beta chain was recovered during a study of OX40 agonist ivuxolimab in advanced cancers. About the study as a whole: The costimulatory receptor OX40 (CD134) was targeted by ivuxolimab, a fully human IgG2 agonistic monoclonal antibody. Among the approximately 54 dose-escalation patients, around 20 had hepatocellular carcinoma, roughly 15 melanoma, 9 renal cell carcinoma and 9 head and neck cancer. A male proportion of 82.7% and a mean age of approximately 58 years, ranging from about 20 to 80, were recorded for the dose-escalation cohort. The paper covers the monotherapy dose-escalation part of the phase I ivuxolimab trial, which included N ≈ 54 patients. The purpose of peripheral TCRbeta sequencing was to test whether ivuxolimab changed TCR sequence diversity and led to clonal T-cell expansion. Intravenous ivuxolimab was administered to patients every 2 weeks at six dose levels: 0.01, 0.1, 0.3, 1.5, 3 and 10 mg/kg. Prior anti-PD-1, anti-PD-L1 or anti-CTLA-4 therapy was permitted, and 40% to 50% of dose-escalation patients had received checkpoint inhibitors. Three dose-escalation patients achieved partial responses, one with hepatocellular carcinoma and two with cutaneous melanoma. Results and caveats for the whole study, not just this receptor: In the 0.1-3.0 mg/kg groups, partial responders had among the lowest normalized peripheral clonal expansion, particularly in CD8+ T cells. At doses of 0.1 to 3.0 mg/kg, clonal expansion of both CD4+ and CD8+ T cells in blood was seen between baseline and week 6. Low levels of normalized T-cell clonal expansion were also seen in some patients who did not respond. The antigen specificity of the peripheral T cells that underwent clonal expansion was not determined. After ivuxolimab, more expanded clones were found on average in CD8+ T cells than in CD4+ T cells.

Patients with a history of autoimmune disease or receiving systemic immunosuppression were excluded from the trial. In every dose cohort, peripheral blood was drawn for TCR sequencing at baseline, cycle 4 day 1, and cycle 7 day 1. Samples were obtained from an open-label, multicenter, first-in-human phase I dose-escalation trial of ivuxolimab. Adults with locally advanced or metastatic melanoma, renal cell, hepatocellular, or head and neck squamous cell carcinoma were enrolled in the trial. Before TCR sequencing, CD4+ and CD8+ T cells were separately sorted from peripheral blood. From the cysteine through the phenylalanine, the CDR3 covers 19 amino acids. The CDR3 DNA has 57 bases and is translated from base 1. Turning to this clone: It has no known antigen specificity. Per-base quality was not reported, and no clone a single base away is much larger than it.

Genomic DNA was extracted from sorted cells for sequencing of the TCRbeta CDR3 region. The immunoSEQ Assay was used to sequence the TCRbeta CDR3 regions. Sourced from immuneACCESS, this table was stored by TCRdb with only in-frame sequences that have V and J called. A share of the clones is absent; for the studies checked, an unresolved V gene accounts for under half, and the remainder has no known explanation. The sample contains 70,000 or so clones, 70% to 90% of them found a single time. Together, the top ten hold roughly 2.4% of the sample. This receptor chain uses TRBV1 and TRBJ2-1; the table calls TRBD2, which could not be checked here. TRBV1 is designated a pseudogene. The origin of this receptor is an adult with an advanced solid tumor such as melanoma, head and neck, liver or kidney cancer. The source was CD4+ or CD8+ T cells sorted from blood, collected in a trial of the OX40 agonist ivuxolimab. The DNA sequence is as follows: TGCACCAGCAGCCAAGAGTGGCTAGCGGGAGTAAGATCCTACAATGAGCAGTTCTTC. Translated, this is CTSSQEWLAGVRSYNEQFF.